A selection of T cell receptor beta chains follows, all from one sample in a study of shared clonotypes between healthy human individuals. The repertoire was sequenced with immunoSEQ multiplex PCR; TCRdb's copy has only in-frame clones and lacks some. The data show roughly 2.5 million clones, just over 90% seen once. Sequenced material: naive CD4+ T cells sorted from blood. These receptors were obtained from a man aged 18 to 29 in good health. CDR3s include the opening cysteine and the closing phenylalanine or tryptophan. D genes are given only for firm matches.

v_call,cdr3_length,d_call,cdr3_aa
TRBV4-1,15,NA,CASSQGDRNTGELFF
TRBV6-1,14,TRBD1,CASSVGQGASPLHF
TRBV14,17,NA,CASSQDQRSVGGSPLHF
TRBV6-1,13,NA,CASSKSVNTEAFF
TRBV28,14,NA,CASSPGGASEKLFF
TRBV7-2,15,NA,CASSLNQVLTDTQYF
TRBV6-1,15,NA,CASSDRQRSTDTQYF
TRBV19,15,TRBD2,CASSRGTSRSYEQYF
TRBV27,14,TRBD1,CASSFTGAKDTQYF
TRBV2,12,TRBD2,CASSETGGEQYF
TRBV5-1,17,NA,CASSLVVGGTSTDTQYF
TRBV7-2,15,NA,CASSLSPGVDTEAFF
TRBV6-1,12,NA,CASSEVGQPQHF
TRBV19,16,TRBD1,CASSSQQGTYNQPQHF
TRBV5-1,14,NA,CASSPDGLYQPQHF
TRBV5-1,14,NA,CASSLESLSYEQYF
TRBV5-1,16,NA,CASSLVGGEAGEKLFF
TRBV30,12,NA,CAWTSRGYEQYF
TRBV18,15,NA,CASSPGEGYNSPLHF
TRBV27,14,TRBD1,CATGTASYTGELFF
TRBV10-3,14,TRBD2,CAISPLAGVETQYF
TRBV25-1,16,TRBD2,CASSGGGTSAYNEQFF
TRBV7-3,16,NA,CASSQLSGEGDYEQYF
TRBV2,13,NA,CASSEQGLTEAFF
TRBV11-2,13,NA,CASSLERTAGKFF
TRBV7-2,11,NA,CASRKGDTQYF
TRBV5-8,14,NA,CASSLWDGAVEAFF
TRBV28,15,NA,CASSPPRALQETQYF
TRBV6-6,15,NA,CASSSLGTTGEKLFF
TRBV11-2,15,NA,CASSLVGFRPDTQYF
TRBV4-3,12,NA,CASSQWRNEQFF
TRBV7-9,16,NA,CASSLVTGSGNQPQHF
TRBV7-8,13,NA,CASSLDRAYEQYF
TRBV19,13,NA,CASSIQGYSPLHF
TRBV5-6,15,NA,CASSLWGLINQPQHF
TRBV5-4,13,NA,CASSYTWDTEAFF
TRBV6-1,15,TRBD1,CASSELTGGLDGYTF
TRBV7-2,15,TRBD2,CASSFSSGGEETQYF
TRBV6-5,15,TRBD2,CASSLLAGSGNEQFF
TRBV9,15,NA,CASSGTEPWRDTQYF
TRBV18,12,NA,CASSPPTGRAFF
TRBV9,16,TRBD1,CASSANLLQGTYGYTF
TRBV7-2,15,NA,CASSPDGKLNSPLHF
TRBV28,16,NA,CASARGLLGGNQPQHF
TRBV7-8,19,NA,CASSSRAQQGSRANYGYTF
TRBV2,15,NA,CASSEGGSTNEKLFF
TRBV27,19,TRBD2,CASSSYSSGGLISYNEQFF
TRBV7-8,13,NA,CASSLPGADTQYF
TRBV6-1,16,TRBD1,CASSEPPTGFREKLFF
TRBV6-1,13,NA,CASTLQGFYEQYF
TRBV10-3,15,NA,CAISESGARNSPLHF
TRBV7-9,14,NA,CASSLKGPGNTIYF
TRBV6-1,14,NA,CASSDSGGNQPQHF
TRBV25-1,15,NA,CASRSRDNNNSPLHF
TRBV5-4,15,NA,CASSPVVGGSYEQYF